The 12 T cell receptor beta chains reported below all come from one sample, sequenced in a study of vaccination and CD4 T cells after COVID-19. No cognate antigen is known for these TCRs. Sequencing of the DNA from cultured CD4+ T cells was carried out with the Oncomine TCR Beta short-read assay. TCRdb analysed the PCR reads with MiXCR anew, one entry per CDR3 protein. Seen here are 15,000 or so distinct CDR3 sequences, 50% observed once, and the top ten hold 20% to 30%. Treatment of the sample: roughly nine-day PBMC culture with coronavirus spike peptide pools or control peptides (ViraFEST assay). The sequences come from cultured CD4+ T cells from blood, collected after SARS-CoV-2 vaccination. The source is a human donor with COVID-19.

The CDR3 nucleotides are TGTGCCAGCAAGGAGTTAGCCAAAAACATTCAGTACTTC. Translating gives CASKELAKNIQYF. The chain recombines TRBV27 with TRBJ2-4, with no clear D. The V and J ends lost 7 bases and 0 bases respectively, with 7 bases between them. The CDR3 totals 13 residues. Looked up from germline, CDR1 is MNHEY and CDR2 is SMNVEV (reference sequence).

In this sample, this clonotype turned up once. The chain employs TRBV7-6 and TRBJ2-6; D may be TRBD2 (7 bases). In germline, CDR1 is SGHVS, CDR2 FNYEAQ. This CDR3 is built from 19 residues. V was cut by 2 bases and J by 0 bases, with 17 bases left in between. The DNA of the CDR3 is TGTGCCAGCAGCTTAACCCCGCGGGGGCCCCTCTCTGGGGCCAACGTCCTGACTTTC. This encodes CASSLTPRGPLSGANVLTF.

This clonotype was counted a few times. This rearrangement joins TRBV7-3 to TRBJ1-2; possibly TRBD1 for D (5 bases). The CDR3 contains 14 residues. Trimming removed 2 bases from V and 8 bases from J, with 15 bases in between. Germline assignment: CDR1 SGHTA and CDR2 FQGTGA. The CDR3 sequence: CASSLRQGPEGYTF. The CDR3 DNA reads TGTGCCAGCAGCTTACGTCAGGGCCCGGAAGGCTACACCTTC.

The chain recombines TRBV15 with TRBJ2-2, with D possibly TRBD2 on 5 matching bases. This CDR3 has 14 residues. Between the trimmed V and J ends, which lost 6 bases and 0 bases, there was a span of 8 bases. Germline-derived CDR1 and CDR2 are LNHNV and YYDKDF (reference sequence). CDR3 nucleotide sequence: TGTGCCACCAGGAGGGTTGCGAACACCGGGGAGCTGTTTTTT. This gives the protein CATRRVANTGELFF.

The chain employs TRBV10-3 and TRBJ1-1; no clear D gene. V gave up 3 bases and J gave up 1 base, with 9 bases separating them. The CDR3 runs 14 residues. CDR1 ENHRY and CDR2 SYGVKD come from the germline V gene. The CDR3 DNA follows: TGTGCCATCAGTGAACACAAGCCGAACACTGAAGCTTTCTTT. This sequence encodes CAISEHKPNTEAFF.

This clonotype was seen only a few times. The chain is built from TRBV7-9 and TRBJ1-2; 8 nucleotides match TRBD1. Germline V gives CDR1 SEHNR, CDR2 FQNEAQ (reference sequence). The CDR3 spans 16 residues. V lost 5 bases and J lost 2; bases outside the gene matches: 10. Here the CDR3 reads CASSLQGGRLNYGYTF. The CDR3 DNA reads as TGTGCCAGCAGCCTACAGGGGGGCAGATTAAACTATGGCTACACCTTC. The full variable domain, with the rest looked up from reference TRBV7-9 and TRBJ1-2, is DTGVSQNPRHKITKRGQNVTFRCDPISEHNRLYWYRQTLGQGPEFLTYFQNEAQLEKSRLLSDRFSAERPKGSFSTLEIQRTEQGDSAMYLCASSLQGGRLNYGYTFGSGTRLTVV.

The chain uses TRBV20-1 and TRBJ1-1; possible D gene TRBD1, 6 bases. Trimming took 1 base from V and 0 from J, leaving 15 bases between them. In germline, CDR1 is DFQATT, CDR2 SNEGSKA (reference sequence). This CDR3 comprises 16 residues. CDR3 loop: CSARVGGSGLNTEAFF. CDR3 in DNA: TGCAGTGCTAGAGTAGGGGGATCAGGGTTGAACACTGAAGCTTTCTTT.

J is TRBJ1-2 and V is TRBV6-1; 11 bases are a match to TRBD1. J gave up 4 bases and V 6 bases, and 7 bases lay outside the gene matches. Germline lookup yields CDR1 MNHNS and CDR2 SASEGT. The CDR3 totals 15 residues. CDR3 residues: CASSQGQGVFYGYTF. CDR3 DNA: TGTGCCAGCAGCCAGGGACAGGGGGTTTTCTATGGCTACACCTTC.

This clonotype turned up a few times. The chain links TRBV12-3 or TRBV12-4 to TRBJ1-2, with 8 bases that match TRBD1. Trimming at V came to 2 bases and at J to 7 bases, leaving 3 bases not matched to a gene. The CDR3 has 13 residues. DNA of the CDR3: TGTGCCAGCAGTTTATCGACAGGGGTTGGCTACACCTTC. Protein sequence: CASSLSTGVGYTF.

This clonotype was observed a handful of times. V usage is TRBV6-1 and J usage is TRBJ1-1; D gene uncertain. V was trimmed by 6 bases and J by 2 bases, leaving 4 bases between them. The V gene's germline CDR1 is MNHNS and CDR2 SASEGT. CDR3 size: 11 residues. CDR3: CASSRNTEAFF. CDR3 DNA: TGTGCCAGCAGCCGAAACACTGAAGCTTTCTTT.

The V gene is TRBV19, the J gene TRBJ1-2, with TRBD1 matching over 8 bases. V was pared by 3 bases and J by 4 bases, with 7 bases of the junction left unmatched. Germline V CDR1 and CDR2: LNHDA, SQIVND (reference sequence). There are 15 residues in the CDR3. DNA of the CDR3: TGTGCCAGTAGTATGGTGCAGGGGGCGGGCTATGGCTACACCTTC. It specifies CASSMVQGAGYGYTF.

This clonotype has only one observation. The J gene is TRBJ1-6, the V gene TRBV4-1; D gene ambiguous. The germline CDR1 and CDR2 sequences are MGHRA and YSYEKL. V lost 2 bases and J lost 11, with 13 bases in between. The CDR3 has 14 residues. CDR3 sequence: CASSQMVPSAPLHF. DNA for the CDR3: TGCGCCAGCAGCCAAATGGTCCCCTCGGCACCCCTCCACTTT.